Following are 5 T cell receptor beta chains from one sample sequenced in a study of a mutant IDH1 vaccine in newly diagnosed glioma. Generated by immunoSEQ multiplex PCR, the TCRdb table keeps only in-frame clones and is missing some. The sample shows approximately 70,000 clones, 79% of them seen only once. Time point denoted: baseline, week 1 (first vaccination visit). Treatment here: pre-vaccination baseline after standard-of-care therapy. Sequencing used PBMCs, obtained from a glioma patient treated with radiotherapy, temozolomide or both. The source of these receptors is a man aged 45-65 years with glioma.

This clone has just one count. V usage is TRBV10-2 and J usage is TRBJ1-3, with 7 bases that match TRBD1. This CDR3 has 15 residues. The V gene's germline CDR1 is WSHSY and CDR2 SAAADI. With V trimmed by 8 bases and J by 0 bases, 7 bases remained unmatched. CDR3 sequence (DNA): TGCGCCAGCGCGCAGGGGGTTCTCTCTGGAAACACCATATATTTT. Protein sequence: CASAQGVLSGNTIYF.

The J gene is TRBJ1-2, the V gene TRBV5-6; D gene ambiguous. Germline CDR1 reads SGHDT; CDR2 reads YYEEEE. The CDR3 extends over 13 amino acids. V was shortened by 5 bases and J by 3 bases, with 11 bases between the two germline ends. The CDR3 loop reads CASRPEGDYGYTF. The CDR3 nucleotides read TGTGCCAGCAGACCGGAGGGAGACTATGGCTACACCTTC.

V gene TRBV6-5 combines with J gene TRBJ1-2, with TRBD1 identical over 10 bases. Germline CDR1 is MNHEY and CDR2 is SVGAGI. This CDR3 contains 14 residues. V was clipped by 4 bases and J by 7 bases; unmatched bases: 6. The CDR3 nucleotides are TGTGCCAGCAGTTTAGGGACAGGGGTACGTGGCTACACCTTC. As protein: CASSLGTGVRGYTF.

The chain combines TRBV19 with TRBJ2-3; TRBD2 agrees at 12 bases. The V and J ends lost 4 bases and 3 bases, in that order; junction bases with no gene match: 5. The germline V gene encodes CDR1 LNHDA and CDR2 SQIVND (reference sequence). The CDR3 totals 16 residues. The chain's CDR3 is CASSTRTSGETDTQYF. The CDR3 nucleotides are TGTGCCAGTAGTACCCGGACTAGCGGGGAAACAGATACGCAGTATTTT.

The V call is TRBV4-3, the J call TRBJ1-2, with 10 bases lining up with TRBD1. V lost 4 bases and J lost 2; bases outside the gene matches: 7. The CDR3 is 16 amino acids. The germline CDR1 and CDR2 sequences are LGHNA and YSLEER. CDR3: CASSLTGQGGNYGYTF. The DNA for the CDR3 is TGCGCCAGCAGCCTAACTGGACAGGGGGGGAACTATGGCTACACCTTC.